One sample yielded the 14 T cell receptor beta chains listed below, sequenced in a study of CD8+ T cells in alopecia areata. cDNA prepared by RNA extraction and subsequent reverse transcription served as the template for sequencing. TCRdb keeps only in-frame clones here, not all; method: immunoSEQ multiplex PCR. The top ten hold 1% to 1.5% of the sample, which has 90,000 to 100,000 clones, around 45% seen once. Material: CD4+ T cells sorted from blood. All receptors come from a human donor with alopecia areata.

This chain links TRBV4-2 with TRBJ2-5, with D possibly TRBD2 on 5 matching bases. Germline V gene lookup returns CDR1 LGHNA and CDR2 YNFKEQ. V lost 0 bases and J 4 bases, leaving 12 bases between the germline ends. The CDR3 runs to 15 residues. In nucleotides, the CDR3 is TGTGCCAGCAGCCAAGAGCCCCGCGGGCTAGAGACCCAGTACTTC. It is translated as CASSQEPRGLETQYF.

This rearrangement joins TRBV28 to TRBJ1-2; D is unclear. The ends were cut back, 6 bases at V and 8 bases at J, with 13 bases in the middle. There are 12 residues in the CDR3. Germline V gives CDR1 MDHEN, CDR2 SYDVKM. In DNA, the CDR3 is TGTGCCAGCAGCCCGGACCTACTGGGCTACACCTTC. It specifies CASSPDLLGYTF.

The count of this clone is one. This chain connects TRBV15 to TRBJ2-7; 7 bases map to TRBD1. Germline V gene lookup returns CDR1 LNHNV and CDR2 YYDKDF (reference sequence). V trimming: 5 bases; J trimming: 3 bases; junction bases outside the gene matches: 7. The CDR3 totals 14 residues. The CDR3 bases are TGTGCCACCAGCCTTCGGACAGGTAACTACGAGCAGTACTTC. This translates into CATSLRTGNYEQYF.

The V call is TRBV11-2, the J call TRBJ1-2; D not certain. Trimming took off 0 bases at V and 0 bases at J, with 11 bases between the two ends. CDR3 length: 16 residues. Germline CDR1 is SGHAT and CDR2 is FQNNGV. The chain's CDR3 is CASSLDWIGTNYGYTF. CDR3 DNA: TGTGCCAGCAGCTTAGATTGGATCGGAACTAACTATGGCTACACCTTC.

The DNA of the CDR3 is TGTGCCAGCAGCTTGAAGCGGGAGTGGGAGACCCAGTACTTC. Translating it yields CASSLKREWETQYF. This rearrangement joins TRBV7-2 to TRBJ2-5, with 8 bases matching TRBD2. This CDR3 contains 14 residues. Trimming removed 3 bases from V and 5 bases from J; junction bases left unmatched: 5. CDR1 and CDR2 from the germline V gene are SGHTA and FQGNSA.

V gene TRBV6-5 combines with J gene TRBJ2-6; weak D call: TRBD1 (5 bases). This CDR3 comprises 16 residues. Germline loops: CDR1 MNHEY, CDR2 SVGAGI. V lost 0 bases to trimming and J lost 1 base, with 7 bases between them. CDR3 sequence: CASSYSPGSGANVLTF. The CDR3 bases are TGTGCCAGCAGTTACTCCCCAGGGTCTGGGGCCAACGTCCTGACTTTC.

The chain links TRBV7-2 to TRBJ2-7, with D tentatively TRBD1 or TRBD2 (5 bases each). CDR3 size: 16 residues. With 2 bases removed from V and 3 bases from J, the gap between germline ends came to 17 bases. Germline V lookup: CDR1 SGHTA, CDR2 FQGNSA. The DNA of the CDR3 is TGTGCCAGCAGCTTAAGGCCGTCTGGGACCAGCTACGAGCAGTACTTC. Translating it yields CASSLRPSGTSYEQYF.

The gene calls are TRBV9 and TRBJ2-1; a possible D gene is TRBD2 (6 bases). CDR1 is SGDLS, CDR2 YYNGEE, per germline. V was shortened by 3 bases and J by 7 bases, with 11 bases between the two germline ends. The length of the CDR3 is 13 residues. CDR3 region: CASSGEVMNEQFF. The CDR3 DNA sequence: TGTGCCAGCAGCGGGGAGGTAATGAATGAGCAGTTCTTC. The variable domain in full, completed from reference TRBV9 and TRBJ2-1, reads DSGVTQTPKHLITATGQRVTLRCSPRSGDLSVYWYQQSLDQGLQFLIQYYNGEERAKGNILERFSAQQFPDLHSELNLSSLELGDSALYFCASSGEVMNEQFFGPGTRLTVL.

The J gene is TRBJ2-5, the V gene TRBV6-5, with TRBD2 matching over 8 bases. The end of the DNA is better explained by TRBJ2-7, so the J call may be wrong. Germline loops: CDR1 MNHEY, CDR2 SVGAGI. CDR3 size: 13 residues. CDR3 coding DNA: TGTGCCAGCAGACGGACTAGCTTTGACGAGCAGTACTTC. Translated, it gives CASRRTSFDEQYF.

The rearrangement joins TRBV30 to TRBJ1-4; D is unresolved. The germline V gene encodes CDR1 GTSNPN and CDR2 SVGIG (reference sequence). The CDR3 extends over 10 amino acids. V was shortened by 3 bases and J by 5 bases, with 1 base between the two germline ends. The CDR3 DNA is TGTGCCTGGAGAAATGAAAAACTGTTTTTT. Amino acid sequence: CAWRNEKLFF.

The rearrangement uses TRBV6-6 and TRBJ2-1; possibly TRBD1 or TRBD2 for D (5 bases each). The germline V and J ends were trimmed by 3 bases and 8 bases, with 14 bases remaining between them. There are 14 residues in the CDR3. Germline values: CDR1 MNHNY, CDR2 SVGAGI (reference sequence). CDR3 loop: CASSYRGEFDEQFF. In DNA, the CDR3 is TGTGCCAGCAGTTATCGAGGGGAATTCGATGAGCAGTTCTTC.

This clone was picked up a small number of times. The V call is TRBV9, the J call TRBJ1-1; TRBD1 matches at 7 bases. This CDR3 is 13 amino acids long. The ends lost 3 bases at V and 6 bases at J; junction bases unmatched: 5. Germline CDR1 reads SGDLS; CDR2 reads YYNGEE. The CDR3 protein is CASSARQGSEAFF. CDR3 in DNA: TGTGCCAGCAGCGCTCGACAGGGCTCTGAAGCTTTCTTT.

This clone was detected a few times. The J gene is TRBJ2-1, the V gene TRBV4-1; TRBD1 matches 12 bases. CDR3 size: 18 residues. V shed 0 bases, J shed 7 bases, and the junction held 10 bases outside the gene matches. CDR1 and CDR2 from the germline V gene are MGHRA and YSYEKL. CDR3 amino acids: CASSQDPRDRGLLNEQFF. CDR3 nucleotides: TGCGCCAGCAGCCAAGATCCTAGGGACAGGGGGCTGTTGAATGAGCAGTTCTTC.

The J gene is TRBJ2-3, the V gene TRBV29-1; 8 bases are shared with TRBD1. Germline loops: CDR1 SQVTM, CDR2 ANQGSEA. The length of the CDR3 is 13 residues. Unmatched junction bases numbered 5, after V lost 7 bases and J lost 2 bases. CDR3 nucleotide sequence: TGCAGCGGCCCGGACAGGGACACAGATACGCAGTATTTT. It encodes CSGPDRDTDTQYF.